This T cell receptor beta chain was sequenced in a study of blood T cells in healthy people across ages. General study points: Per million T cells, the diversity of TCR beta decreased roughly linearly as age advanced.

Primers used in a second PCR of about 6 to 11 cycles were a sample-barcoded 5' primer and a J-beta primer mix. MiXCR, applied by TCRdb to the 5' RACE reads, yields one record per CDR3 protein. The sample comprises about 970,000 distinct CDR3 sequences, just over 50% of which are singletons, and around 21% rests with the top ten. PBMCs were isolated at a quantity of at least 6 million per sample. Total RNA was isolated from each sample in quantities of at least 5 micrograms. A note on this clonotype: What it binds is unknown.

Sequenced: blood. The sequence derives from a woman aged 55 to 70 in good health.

The CDR3: CSVDTPGRLQYF. DNA of the CDR3: TGCAGCGTAGATACACCGGGACGCCTCCAGTACTTC. The chain carries TRBV29-1 and TRBJ2-7; D could derive from TRBD1 or TRBD2 (5 bases each). This CDR3 region has 12 residues. Germline values: CDR1 SQVTM, CDR2 ANQGSEA. V gave up 6 bases and J gave up 10 bases, with 19 bases separating them.